The sequence of this TCR beta chain was determined in a study of blood T cell repertoires in COVID-19. Looking at the study overall: Whether acute or convalescent, the COVID-19 samples came from the United States, Italy and Spain. PBMCs, B-cell-depleted T cells, or T cells provided the cDNA or gDNA that made up the material.

Methods used by the authors: Quantification of nucleated cells was approximated via reference gene primer amplification. The table came from immunoSEQ multiplex PCR; TCRdb's copy has only in-frame clones and leaves some out. V and J calls and clone size are given by that table; D and trimming were obtained from the DNA. The sample holds roughly 100,000 clones, approximately 85% seen once. The CDR3 length is 16 residues. Germline trimming cut 5 bases from V and 10 bases from J; bases unmatched to any gene: 9. Germline CDR1 SGHVS, CDR2 FQNEAQ. Material: peripheral blood. The clonotype originates from a man in his forties or fifties with acute or convalescent COVID-19. The gene calls are TRBV7-8 and TRBJ2-1; 15 bases agree with TRBD2. The CDR3 DNA reads as TGTGCCAGCAGCCCCCCGGGACTAGCGGGAGGAAGGGAGCAGTTCTTC. Translating it yields CASSPPGLAGGREQFF.